These 12 T cell receptor beta chains were all obtained from the same sample, sequenced in a study of tumor-infiltrating lymphocytes in primary liver carcinoma. cDNA specific to TCR beta was made from approximately 500 ng of total RNA, with a constant-region primer employed for priming. TCR beta libraries came from three nested multiplex PCR rounds using slightly modified ARM-PCR. Use of TRBV1-TRBV30 forward primers with a C-beta reverse primer characterized the first two PCR rounds, which lasted 10 cycles each. TCRdb passed the multiplex PCR reads through MiXCR, listing each CDR3 protein once. The repertoire includes 90,000 to 150,000 distinct CDR3 sequences, around two thirds of them detected once, and 8.1% sits in the top ten. Investigators took RNA and DNA out together from 20-30 mg of unsorted bulk tissue. Sequenced input: tumor-adjacent normal liver tissue. These receptors all come from a woman in her fifties or sixties with primary liver carcinoma and hepatitis B virus infection.

For this clonotype: The junction departs from the called germline gene at one end, perhaps through a read error. The gene calls are TRBV12-3 or TRBV12-4 and TRBJ2-5; D is perhaps TRBD1 (6 bases). The CDR3 loop spans 11 amino acids. CDR3 residues: CANSSAGDQYF. CDR3 in DNA: TGTGCCAACAGTTCTGCAGGGGACCAGTACTTC.

This chain links TRBV5-4 with TRBJ2-7; TRBD1 matches at 7 bases. The ends lost 8 bases at V and 2 bases at J; junction bases unmatched: 10. Germline V CDR1 and CDR2: SGHNT, YYREEE (reference sequence). This CDR3 has 14 amino acids. CDR3 in amino acids: CARSTGTVPYEQYF. The CDR3, as DNA: TGTGCCAGAAGCACCGGGACAGTACCCTACGAGCAGTACTTC.

Concerning this clonotype: One junction end does not reproduce the germline sequence, and a read error may be involved. V is TRBV30 and J is TRBJ2-1; TRBD1 aligns across 10 bases. Germline V CDR1 and CDR2: GTSNPN, SVGIG (reference sequence). This CDR3 spans 14 amino acids. CDR3 in DNA: TGTGCCTGGTCCCTCGGGACAGGGGTCAATGAGCAATTCTTC. The encoded protein is CAWSLGTGVNEQFF. Full variable domain (missing parts from reference TRBV30 and TRBJ2-1): SQTIHQWPATLVQPVGSPLSLECTVEGTSNPNLYWYRQAAGRGLQLLFYSVGIGQISSEVPQNLSASRPQDRQFILSSKKLLLSDSGFYLCAWSLGTGVNEQFFGPGTRLTVL.

The DNA of the CDR3 is TGTGCTAGTGGCCTCGAGCTAAATGTTGGGCAGTTCTTC. Encoded protein: CASGLELNVGQFF. The chain is built from TRBV12-5 and TRBJ2-1, with unresolved D. CDR3 length equals 13 residues. Trimming pared 6 bases from V and 12 bases from J, leaving 18 bases between. The germline gives CDR1 LGHNT, CDR2 FRNRAP.

This clonotype has more than one count but fewer than ten. One base away lies a much larger clone, so this may be a sequencing read error. The chain carries TRBV5-1 and TRBJ2-5; TRBD2 agrees at 9 bases. This CDR3 has 17 residues. Germline CDR1 is SGHRS and CDR2 is YFSETQ. With V trimmed by 3 bases and J by 1 base, 10 bases remained unmatched. The CDR3 here is CASSSGTSWTFQETQYF. CDR3 DNA sequence: TGCGCCAGCAGCTCCGGGACTAGCTGGACGTTCCAAGAGACCCAGTACTTC.

The rearrangement links TRBV29-1 to TRBJ1-2, with TRBD1 matching over 8 bases. The junction had 6 bases not matched to a gene; V was cut back by 7 bases and J by 5 bases. CDR3 size: 12 residues. Germline-derived CDR1 and CDR2 are SQVTM and ANQGSEA. Written as DNA, the CDR3 is TGCAGCGCTGGACAGGGTAGTTATGGCTACACCTTC. Translated, it gives CSAGQGSYGYTF.

This clonotype was picked up many times. V gene TRBV6-1 combines with J gene TRBJ2-7, with D maybe TRBD2 (5 bases). In germline, CDR1 is MNHNS, CDR2 SASEGT. V dropped 6 bases and J dropped 4 bases, with 22 bases sitting between them. The CDR3 is 16 residues long. The CDR3 is CASRVANVGVPYEQYF. The CDR3 region has the DNA TGTGCCAGCAGGGTAGCGAACGTGGGAGTCCCTTACGAGCAGTACTTC.

This clonotype is labeled medium-sized. The CDR3 DNA reads as TGCAGCGCCGTTCGGGACAGCACGGACGGCTACACCTTC. Translation gives CSAVRDSTDGYTF. The chain joins TRBV29-1 to TRBJ1-2; 7 bases are shared with TRBD1. The CDR3 is 13 residues long. Germline V CDR1 and CDR2: SQVTM, ANQGSEA. V gave up 7 bases and J gave up 8 bases; unmatched junction bases: 13.

Comments on this clonotype: This clone may be a read error of a much larger clone one base away. The chain recombines TRBV5-1 with TRBJ2-3, with TRBD1 matching over 8 bases. This CDR3 has 14 amino acids. CDR1 is SGHRS and CDR2 is YFSETQ in the germline V gene. In DNA form, the CDR3 reads TGCGCCAGCAGCTGGGGACAGGACACAGATGCGCAGTATTTT. Its translation: CASSWGQDTDAQYF.

About this clonotype itself: Mismatch with germline at one junction end may stem from a read error. The chain is built from TRBV11-2 and TRBJ1-5; D not resolved. In germline, CDR1 is SGHAT, CDR2 FQNNGV. The CDR3 runs 15 residues. CDR3 nucleotides: TGTGCTAGCAGCCTCGACCCCGGGAGGATTCAGTCCCAGCATTTT. It is translated as CASSLDPGRIQSQHF.

The chain recombines TRBV11-2 with TRBJ2-2; D remains unclear. CDR1 SGHAT and CDR2 FQNNGV come from the germline V gene. V was trimmed by 5 bases and J by 4 bases, leaving 17 bases between them. The CDR3 length is 16 residues. The CDR3 DNA reads as TGTGCCAGCAGCGACGGACGCAACTGGAGCACCGGGGAGCTGTTTTTT. This codes for CASSDGRNWSTGELFF.

This clonotype was recorded only once. Being one base from a much bigger clone, this may be a read error. The J gene is TRBJ1-2, the V gene TRBV28; maybe TRBD1 (5 bases). Germline V CDR1 and CDR2: MDHEN, SYDVKM. The CDR3 loop spans 13 amino acids. The V gene lost 4 bases and the J gene lost 4 bases, with 10 bases spanning the gap. Here the CDR3 DNA reads TGTGCCAGCAGTTCCCCGGGGGGCTATGGCTACACCTTC. It translates to CASSSPGGYGYTF.